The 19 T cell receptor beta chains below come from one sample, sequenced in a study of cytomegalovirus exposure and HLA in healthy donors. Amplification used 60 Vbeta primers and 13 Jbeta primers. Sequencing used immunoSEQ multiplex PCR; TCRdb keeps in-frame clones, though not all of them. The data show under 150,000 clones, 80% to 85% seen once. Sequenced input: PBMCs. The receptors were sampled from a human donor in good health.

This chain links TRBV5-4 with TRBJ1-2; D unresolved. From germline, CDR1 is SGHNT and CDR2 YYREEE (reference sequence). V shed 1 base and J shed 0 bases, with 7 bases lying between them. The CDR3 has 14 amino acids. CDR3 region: CASSLSSTNYGYTF. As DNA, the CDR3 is TGTGCCAGCAGCTTGTCGTCTACTAACTATGGCTACACCTTC.

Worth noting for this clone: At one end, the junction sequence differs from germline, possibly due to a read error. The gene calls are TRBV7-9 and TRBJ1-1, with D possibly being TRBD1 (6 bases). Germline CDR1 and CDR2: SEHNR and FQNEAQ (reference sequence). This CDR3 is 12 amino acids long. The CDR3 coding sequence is TGTTCCAGCAGCATGGGGGACACCTTGGCTTTCTTT. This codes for CSSSMGDTLAFF.

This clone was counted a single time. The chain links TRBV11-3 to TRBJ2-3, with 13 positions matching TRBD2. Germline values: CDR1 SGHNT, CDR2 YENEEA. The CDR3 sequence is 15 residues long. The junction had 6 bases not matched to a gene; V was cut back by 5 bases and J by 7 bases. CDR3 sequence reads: CASSRRTSGGHTQYF. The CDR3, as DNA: TGTGCCAGCAGCCGCCGGACTAGCGGGGGCCATACGCAGTATTTT.

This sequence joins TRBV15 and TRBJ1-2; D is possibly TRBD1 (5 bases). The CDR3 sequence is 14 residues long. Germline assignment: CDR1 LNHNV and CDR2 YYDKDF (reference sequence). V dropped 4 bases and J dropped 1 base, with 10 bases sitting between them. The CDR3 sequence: CATSIQGGNYGYTF. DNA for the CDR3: TGTGCCACCAGCATTCAGGGAGGTAACTATGGCTACACCTTC.

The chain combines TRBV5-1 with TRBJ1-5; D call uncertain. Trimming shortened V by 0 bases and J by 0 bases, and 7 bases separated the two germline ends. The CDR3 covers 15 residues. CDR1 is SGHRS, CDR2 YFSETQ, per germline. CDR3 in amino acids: CASSLGANSNQPQHF. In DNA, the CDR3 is TGCGCCAGCAGCTTGGGGGCTAATAGCAATCAGCCCCAGCATTTT. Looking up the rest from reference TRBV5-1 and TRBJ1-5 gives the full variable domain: KAGVTQTPRYLIKTRGQQVTLSCSPISGHRSVSWYQQTPGQGLQFLFEYFSETQRNKGNFPGRFSGRQFSNSRSEMNVSTLELGDSALYLCASSLGANSNQPQHFGDGTRLSIL.

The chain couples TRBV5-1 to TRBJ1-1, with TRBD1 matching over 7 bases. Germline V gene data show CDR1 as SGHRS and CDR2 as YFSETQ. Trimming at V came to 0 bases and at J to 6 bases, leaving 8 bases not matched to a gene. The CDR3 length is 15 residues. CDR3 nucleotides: TGCGCCAGCAGCTTGGGACAGGGATTAGGCGCTGAAGCTTTCTTT. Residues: CASSLGQGLGAEAFF.

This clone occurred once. CDR3 amino acids: CASSQAQGNNQPQHF. The CDR3 bases are TGCGCCAGCAGCCAAGCACAGGGGAACAATCAGCCCCAGCATTTT. The chain joins TRBV4-3 to TRBJ1-5; 7 bases are a match to TRBD1. Germline V gene sequence: CDR1 LGHNA, CDR2 YSLEER. CDR3 length: 15 residues. The V and J ends lost 1 base and 3 bases, in that order; junction bases with no gene match: 3.

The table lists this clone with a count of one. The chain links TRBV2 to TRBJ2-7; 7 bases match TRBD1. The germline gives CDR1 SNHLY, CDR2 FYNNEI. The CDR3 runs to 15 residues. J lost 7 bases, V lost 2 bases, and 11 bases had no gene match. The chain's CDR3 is CASSEPLGGKREQYF. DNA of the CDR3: TGTGCCAGCAGTGAACCCCTAGGGGGCAAGCGGGAGCAGTACTTC. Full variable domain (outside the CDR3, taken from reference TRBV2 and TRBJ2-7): EPEVTQTPSHQVTQMGQEVILRCVPISNHLYFYWYRQILGQKVEFLVSFYNNEISEKSEIFDDQFSVERPDGSNFTLKIRSTKLEDSAMYFCASSEPLGGKREQYFGPGTRLTVT.

For the CDR3, the DNA is TGTGCCAGCAGCTTAGTAGGGGCCTCCCAAGAGACCCAGTACTTC. Its protein is CASSLVGASQETQYF. V is TRBV7-9 and J is TRBJ2-5, with TRBD1 as a possible D gene (5 bases). The CDR3 has 15 residues. Germline V gene sequence: CDR1 SEHNR, CDR2 FQNEAQ (reference sequence). V was trimmed by 1 base and J by 1 base, leaving 10 bases between them.

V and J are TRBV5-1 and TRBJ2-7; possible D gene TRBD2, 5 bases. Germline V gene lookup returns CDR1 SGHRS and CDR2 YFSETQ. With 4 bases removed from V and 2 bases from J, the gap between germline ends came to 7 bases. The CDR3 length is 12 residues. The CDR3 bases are TGCGCCAGCAGCAGCGGAACCTACGAGCAGTACTTC. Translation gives CASSSGTYEQYF.

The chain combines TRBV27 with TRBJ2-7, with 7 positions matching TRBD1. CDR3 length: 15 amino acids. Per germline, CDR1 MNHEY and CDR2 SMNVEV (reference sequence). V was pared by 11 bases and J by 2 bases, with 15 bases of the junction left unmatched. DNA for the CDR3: TGTGCCGCCCACGATCCCCGGGACAGTACCTACGAGCAGTACTTC. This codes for CAAHDPRDSTYEQYF.

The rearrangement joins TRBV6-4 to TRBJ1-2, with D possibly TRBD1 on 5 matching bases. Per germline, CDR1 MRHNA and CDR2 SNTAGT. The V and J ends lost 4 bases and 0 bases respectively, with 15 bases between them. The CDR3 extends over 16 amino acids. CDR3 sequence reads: CASSVRSRATNYGYTF. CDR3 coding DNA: TGTGCCAGCAGTGTGCGTAGCAGGGCGACTAACTATGGCTACACCTTC.

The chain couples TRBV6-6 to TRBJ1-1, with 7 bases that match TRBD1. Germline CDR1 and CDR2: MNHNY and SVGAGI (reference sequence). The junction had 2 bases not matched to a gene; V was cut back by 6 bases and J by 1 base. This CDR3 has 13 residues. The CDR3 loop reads CASRRQGNTEAFF. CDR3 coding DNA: TGTGCCAGCAGACGACAGGGGAACACTGAAGCTTTCTTT.

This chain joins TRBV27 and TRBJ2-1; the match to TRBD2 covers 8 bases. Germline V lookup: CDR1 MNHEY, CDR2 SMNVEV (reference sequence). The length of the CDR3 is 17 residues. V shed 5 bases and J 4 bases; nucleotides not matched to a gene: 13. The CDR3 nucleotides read TGTGCCAGCAGTCCGCCTAGGGGCGGGGGGACTTACAATGAGCAGTTCTTC. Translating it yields CASSPPRGGGTYNEQFF.

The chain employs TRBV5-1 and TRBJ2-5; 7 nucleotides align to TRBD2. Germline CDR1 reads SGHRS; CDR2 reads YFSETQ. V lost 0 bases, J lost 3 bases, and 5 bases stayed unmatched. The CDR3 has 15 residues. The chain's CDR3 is CASSLGLAAEETQYF. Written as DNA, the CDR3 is TGCGCCAGCAGCTTGGGGCTAGCGGCGGAAGAGACCCAGTACTTC. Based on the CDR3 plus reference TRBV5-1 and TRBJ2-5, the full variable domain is KAGVTQTPRYLIKTRGQQVTLSCSPISGHRSVSWYQQTPGQGLQFLFEYFSETQRNKGNFPGRFSGRQFSNSRSEMNVSTLELGDSALYLCASSLGLAAEETQYFGPGTRLLVL.

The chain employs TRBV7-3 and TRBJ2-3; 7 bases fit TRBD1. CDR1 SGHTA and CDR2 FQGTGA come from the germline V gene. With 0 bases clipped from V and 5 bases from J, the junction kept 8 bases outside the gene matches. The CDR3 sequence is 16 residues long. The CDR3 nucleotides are TGTGCCAGCAGCTTAACTGGCCAGGGGGTAGGAGATACGCAGTATTTT. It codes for CASSLTGQGVGDTQYF.

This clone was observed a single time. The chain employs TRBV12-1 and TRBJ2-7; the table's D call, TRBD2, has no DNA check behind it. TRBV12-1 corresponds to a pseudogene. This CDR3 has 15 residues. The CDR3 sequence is CASSFVRLAGSEQYF. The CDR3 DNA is TGTGCCAGCAGCTTTGTTCGACTAGCGGGAAGCGAGCAGTACTTC.

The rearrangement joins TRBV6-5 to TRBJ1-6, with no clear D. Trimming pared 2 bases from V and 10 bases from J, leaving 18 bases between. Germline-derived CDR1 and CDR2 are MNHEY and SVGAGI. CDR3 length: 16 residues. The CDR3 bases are TGTGCCAGCAGTTACCTCGGGGTCCGAGGCGAGTCACCCCTCCACTTT. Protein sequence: CASSYLGVRGESPLHF.

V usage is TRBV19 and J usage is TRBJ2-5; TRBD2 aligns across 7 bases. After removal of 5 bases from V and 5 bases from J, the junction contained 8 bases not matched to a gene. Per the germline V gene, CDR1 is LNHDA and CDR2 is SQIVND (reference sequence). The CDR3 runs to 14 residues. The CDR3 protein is CASSDSGPWETQYF. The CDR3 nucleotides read TGTGCCAGTAGTGATAGCGGGCCGTGGGAGACCCAGTACTTC.